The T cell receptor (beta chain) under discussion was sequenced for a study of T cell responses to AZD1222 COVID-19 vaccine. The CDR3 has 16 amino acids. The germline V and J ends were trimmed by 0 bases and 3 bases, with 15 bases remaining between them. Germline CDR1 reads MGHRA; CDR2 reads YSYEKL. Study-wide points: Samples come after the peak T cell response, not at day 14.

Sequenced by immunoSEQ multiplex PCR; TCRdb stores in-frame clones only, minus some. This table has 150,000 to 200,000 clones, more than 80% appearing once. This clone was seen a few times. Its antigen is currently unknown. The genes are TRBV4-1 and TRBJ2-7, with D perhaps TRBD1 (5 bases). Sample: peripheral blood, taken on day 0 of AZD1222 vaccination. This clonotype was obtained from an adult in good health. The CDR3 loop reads CASSQEEIGASYEQYF. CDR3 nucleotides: TGCGCCAGCAGCCAAGAAGAGATAGGGGCGAGCTACGAGCAGTACTTC.